Sequencing of this TCR beta chain was carried out in a study of early T cells in non-severe SARS-CoV-2 infection. Turning to the study itself: The authors sequenced bulk RNA from unsorted whole blood, leaving chains unpaired. Study-wide results and caveats: Database matching using VDJdb favored anti-spike CD8 responses, with private and CD4 specificities left missing.

This clonotype has a count of ten or more. The antigen is undetermined. V lost 5 bases and J lost 3; bases outside the gene matches: 4. CDR1 is SGHTA, CDR2 FQGNSA, per germline. The CDR3 is 14 amino acids. Molecules of cDNA were individually given unique molecular identifiers that were attached to them. Each CDR3 protein gets one entry after TCRdb re-called the 5' RACE reads with MiXCR. The table lists fewer than 55,000 distinct CDR3 sequences, approximately 10% of them singletons. The sequence came from an adult who was a healthcare worker with PCR-confirmed SARS-CoV-2 infection or an uninfected control (not recorded which). The sequenced sample was whole blood. The chain links TRBV7-2 to TRBJ2-7, with 10 bases aligning to TRBD2. DNA of the CDR3: TGTGCCAGCAGCCTACCTAGCGGGAGCTACGAGCAGTACTTC. As protein: CASSLPSGSYEQYF.